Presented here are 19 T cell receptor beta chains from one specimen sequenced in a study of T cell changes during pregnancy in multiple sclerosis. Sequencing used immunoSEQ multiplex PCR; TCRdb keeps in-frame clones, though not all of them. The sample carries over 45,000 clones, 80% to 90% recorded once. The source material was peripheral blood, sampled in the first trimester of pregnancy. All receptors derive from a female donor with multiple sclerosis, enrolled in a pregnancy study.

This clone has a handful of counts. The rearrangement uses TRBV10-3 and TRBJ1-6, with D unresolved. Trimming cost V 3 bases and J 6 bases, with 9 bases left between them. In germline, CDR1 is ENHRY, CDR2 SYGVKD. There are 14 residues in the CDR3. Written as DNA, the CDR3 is TGTGCCATCAGTGACCTCCAGGCTAATTCACCCCTCCACTTT. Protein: CAISDLQANSPLHF.

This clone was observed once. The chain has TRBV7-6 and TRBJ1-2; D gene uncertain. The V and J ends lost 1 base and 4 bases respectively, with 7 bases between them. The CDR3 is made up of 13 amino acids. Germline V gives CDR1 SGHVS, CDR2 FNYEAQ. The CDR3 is CASSLGRAYGYTF. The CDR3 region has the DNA TGTGCCAGCAGCTTAGGGAGGGCCTATGGCTACACCTTC.

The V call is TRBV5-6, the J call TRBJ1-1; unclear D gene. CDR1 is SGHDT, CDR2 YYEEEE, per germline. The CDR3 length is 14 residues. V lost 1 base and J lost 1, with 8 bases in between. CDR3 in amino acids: CASSLISGNTEAFF. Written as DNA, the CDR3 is TGTGCCAGCAGCTTGATCAGTGGGAACACTGAAGCTTTCTTT.

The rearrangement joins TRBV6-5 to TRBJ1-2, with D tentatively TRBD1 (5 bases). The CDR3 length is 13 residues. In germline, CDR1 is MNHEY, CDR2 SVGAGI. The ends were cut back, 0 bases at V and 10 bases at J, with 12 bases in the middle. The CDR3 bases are TGTGCCAGCAGTTACTCGGGGCAGCACGTCTACACCTTC. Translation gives CASSYSGQHVYTF.

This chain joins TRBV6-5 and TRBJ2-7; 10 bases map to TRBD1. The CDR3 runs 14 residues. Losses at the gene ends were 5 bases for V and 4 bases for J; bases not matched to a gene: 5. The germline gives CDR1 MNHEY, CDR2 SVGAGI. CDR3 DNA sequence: TGTGCCAGCAGTCGTGACAGGGGGCTATACGAGCAGTACTTC. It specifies CASSRDRGLYEQYF.

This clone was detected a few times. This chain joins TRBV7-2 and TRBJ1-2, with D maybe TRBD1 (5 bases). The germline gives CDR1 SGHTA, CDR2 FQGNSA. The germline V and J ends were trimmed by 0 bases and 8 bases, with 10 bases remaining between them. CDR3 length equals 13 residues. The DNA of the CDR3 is TGTGCCAGCAGCTTAGCTCGGACAAGCGGCTACACCTTC. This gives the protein CASSLARTSGYTF.

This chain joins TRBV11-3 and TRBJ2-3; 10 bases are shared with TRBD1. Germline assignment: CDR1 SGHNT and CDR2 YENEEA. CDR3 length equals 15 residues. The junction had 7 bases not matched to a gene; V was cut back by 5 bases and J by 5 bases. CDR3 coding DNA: TGTGCCAGCAGCAGGGGACAGGGGATGGAAGATACGCAGTATTTT. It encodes CASSRGQGMEDTQYF.

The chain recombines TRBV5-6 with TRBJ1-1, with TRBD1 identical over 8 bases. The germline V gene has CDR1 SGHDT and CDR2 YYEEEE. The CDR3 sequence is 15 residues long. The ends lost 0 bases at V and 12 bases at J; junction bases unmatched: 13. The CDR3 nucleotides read TGTGCCAGCAGCTTGGGGGTTGAGACAGGGGCTGGGTCTTTCTTT. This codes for CASSLGVETGAGSFF.

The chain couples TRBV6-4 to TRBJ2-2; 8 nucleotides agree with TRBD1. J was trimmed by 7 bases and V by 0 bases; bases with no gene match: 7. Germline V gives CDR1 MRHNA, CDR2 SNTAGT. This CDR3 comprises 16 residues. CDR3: CASSDSWAGGIGELFF. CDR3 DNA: TGTGCCAGCAGTGACTCTTGGGCAGGGGGCATCGGGGAGCTGTTTTTT.

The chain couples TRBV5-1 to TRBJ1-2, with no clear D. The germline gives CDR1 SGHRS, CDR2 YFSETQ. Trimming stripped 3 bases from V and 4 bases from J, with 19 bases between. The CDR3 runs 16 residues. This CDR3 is CASSSEARSNSYGYTF. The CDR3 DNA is TGCGCCAGCAGCTCGGAGGCGAGGAGTAATTCCTATGGCTACACCTTC.

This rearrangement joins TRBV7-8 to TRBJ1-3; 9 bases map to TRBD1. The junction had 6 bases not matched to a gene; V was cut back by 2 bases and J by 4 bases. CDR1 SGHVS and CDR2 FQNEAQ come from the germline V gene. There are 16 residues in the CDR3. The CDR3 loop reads CASSLWDRAGGNTIYF. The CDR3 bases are TGTGCCAGCAGCTTATGGGACAGGGCGGGAGGAAACACCATATATTTT.

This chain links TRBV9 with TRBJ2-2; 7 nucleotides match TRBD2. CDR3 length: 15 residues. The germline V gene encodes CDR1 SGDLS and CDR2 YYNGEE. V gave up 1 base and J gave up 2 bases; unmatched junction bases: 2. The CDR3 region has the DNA TGTGCCAGCAGCGTAAGGGAGGGTAACACCGGGGAGCTGTTTTTT. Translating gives CASSVREGNTGELFF.

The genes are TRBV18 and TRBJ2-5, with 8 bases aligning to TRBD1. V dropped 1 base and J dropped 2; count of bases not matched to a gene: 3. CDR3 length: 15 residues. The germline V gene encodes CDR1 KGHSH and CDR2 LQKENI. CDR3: CASSPRWDRQETQYF. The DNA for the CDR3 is TGTGCCAGCTCACCACGATGGGACAGGCAAGAGACCCAGTACTTC.

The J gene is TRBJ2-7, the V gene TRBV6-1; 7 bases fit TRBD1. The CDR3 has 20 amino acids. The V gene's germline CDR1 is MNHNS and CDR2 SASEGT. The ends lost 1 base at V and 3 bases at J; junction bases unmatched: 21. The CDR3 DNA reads TGTGCCAGCAGTGAAGGGGGGTTAGGGGGCAAGCGCCCAAACTTCTACGAGCAGTACTTC. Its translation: CASSEGGLGGKRPNFYEQYF.

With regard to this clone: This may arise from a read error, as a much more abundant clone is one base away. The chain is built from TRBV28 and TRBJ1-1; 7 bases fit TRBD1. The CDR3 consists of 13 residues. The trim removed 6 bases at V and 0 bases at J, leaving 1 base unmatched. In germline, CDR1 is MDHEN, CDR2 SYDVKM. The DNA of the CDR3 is TGTGCCAGCAGGGGACAGATGAACACTGAAGCTTTCTTT. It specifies CASRGQMNTEAFF. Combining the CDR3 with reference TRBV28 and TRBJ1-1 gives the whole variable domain DVKVTQSSRYLVKRTGEKVFLECVQDMDHENMFWYRQDPGLGLRLIYFSYDVKMKEKGDIPEGYSVSREKKERFSLILESASTNQTSMYLCASRGQMNTEAFFGQGTRLTVV.

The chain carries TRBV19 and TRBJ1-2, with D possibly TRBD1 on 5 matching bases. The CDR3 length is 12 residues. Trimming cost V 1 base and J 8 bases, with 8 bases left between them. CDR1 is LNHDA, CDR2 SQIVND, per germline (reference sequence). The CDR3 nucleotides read TGTGCCAGTAGTATAGCAGGGTGGGGCTACACCTTC. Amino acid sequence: CASSIAGWGYTF.

The CDR3 nucleotides are TGTGCCAGCAGCTTAGTCTCCAGGAACACTGAAGCTTTCTTT. It codes for CASSLVSRNTEAFF. The chain joins TRBV7-9 to TRBJ1-1; D gene unclear. Germline CDR1 is SEHNR and CDR2 is FQNEAQ (reference sequence). Between the trimmed V and J ends, which lost 1 base and 1 base, there was a span of 7 bases. This CDR3 comprises 14 residues.

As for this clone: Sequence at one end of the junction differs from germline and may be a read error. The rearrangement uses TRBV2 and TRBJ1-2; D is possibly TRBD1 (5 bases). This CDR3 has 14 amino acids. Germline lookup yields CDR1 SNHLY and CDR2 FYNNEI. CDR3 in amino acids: CASREDRFNYGYTF. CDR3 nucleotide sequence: TGTGCCAGCAGAGAAGACAGATTTAACTATGGCTACACCTTC.

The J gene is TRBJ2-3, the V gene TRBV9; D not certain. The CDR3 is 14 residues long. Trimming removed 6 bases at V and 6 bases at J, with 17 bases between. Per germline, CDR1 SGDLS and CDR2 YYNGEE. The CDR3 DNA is TGTGCCAGCACTCGACTGGCCCAAGAGGATACGCAGTATTTT. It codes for CASTRLAQEDTQYF.